The sequence of this T cell receptor beta chain was determined in a study of blood T cell repertoires in COVID-19. Here immunoSEQ multiplex PCR was the method, and the copy in TCRdb shows in-frame clones only, minus some. This repertoire shows about 100,000 clones, around 85% found once; its top ten account for 20%. This TCR came from a man between 65 and 85 years old with active or convalescent COVID-19. The sample was peripheral blood.

CDR3 sequence: CASSSDSGAYNSPLHF. In DNA form, the CDR3 reads TGTGCCAGCAGCTCCGACTCGGGGGCCTATAATTCACCCCTCCACTTT. This chain links TRBV5-6 with TRBJ1-6, with D possibly being TRBD1 (5 bases). Trimming cost V 3 bases and J 2 bases, with 12 bases left between them. The V gene's germline CDR1 is SGHDT and CDR2 YYEEEE. The CDR3 has 16 residues.